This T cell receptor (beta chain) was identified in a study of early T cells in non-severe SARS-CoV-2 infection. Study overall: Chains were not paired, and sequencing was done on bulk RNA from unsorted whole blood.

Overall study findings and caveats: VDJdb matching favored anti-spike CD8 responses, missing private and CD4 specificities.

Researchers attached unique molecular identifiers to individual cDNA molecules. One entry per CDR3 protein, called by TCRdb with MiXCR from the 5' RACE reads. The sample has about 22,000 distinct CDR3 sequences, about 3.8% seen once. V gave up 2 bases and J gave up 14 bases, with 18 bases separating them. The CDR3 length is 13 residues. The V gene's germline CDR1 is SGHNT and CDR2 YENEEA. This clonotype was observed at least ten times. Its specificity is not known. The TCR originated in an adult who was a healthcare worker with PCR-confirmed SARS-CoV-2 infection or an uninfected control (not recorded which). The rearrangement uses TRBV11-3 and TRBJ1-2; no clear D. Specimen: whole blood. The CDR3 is CASSLTGGPPITF. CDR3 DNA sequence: TGTGCCAGCAGCTTAACTGGAGGCCCGCCCATTACCTTC.